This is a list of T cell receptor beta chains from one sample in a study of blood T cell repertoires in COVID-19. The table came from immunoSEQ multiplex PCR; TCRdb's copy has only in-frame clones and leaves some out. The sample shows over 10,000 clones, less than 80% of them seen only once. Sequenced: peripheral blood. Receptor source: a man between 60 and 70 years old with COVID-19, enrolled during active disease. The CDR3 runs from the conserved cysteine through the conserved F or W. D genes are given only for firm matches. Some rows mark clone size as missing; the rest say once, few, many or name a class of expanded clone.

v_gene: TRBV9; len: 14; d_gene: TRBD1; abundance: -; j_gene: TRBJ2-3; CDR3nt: TGTGCCAGCAGCTCCAGGACAGGGTTGGATACGCAGTATTTT; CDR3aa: CASSSRTGLDTQYF
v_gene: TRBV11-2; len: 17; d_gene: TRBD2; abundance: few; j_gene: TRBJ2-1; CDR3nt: TGTGCCAGCAGCTTAGATCTGCGGGAGGGCCCCTACAATGAGCAGTTCTTC; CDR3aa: CASSLDLREGPYNEQFF
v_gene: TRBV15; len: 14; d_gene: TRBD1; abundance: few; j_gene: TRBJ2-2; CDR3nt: TGTGCCACCCGGACAGGGGATAACACCGGGGAGCTGTTTTTT; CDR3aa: CATRTGDNTGELFF
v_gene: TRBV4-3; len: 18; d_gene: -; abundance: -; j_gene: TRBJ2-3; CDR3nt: TGCGCCAGCAGCCAAGTTGGGGGCCACTCGGGTAATACAGATACGCAGTATTTT; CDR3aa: CASSQVGGHSGNTDTQYF
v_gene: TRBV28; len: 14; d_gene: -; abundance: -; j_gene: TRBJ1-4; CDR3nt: TGTGCCAGCAGGCCGGGAAGAAGTGGAGAAAAACTGTTTTTT; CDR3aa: CASRPGRSGEKLFF
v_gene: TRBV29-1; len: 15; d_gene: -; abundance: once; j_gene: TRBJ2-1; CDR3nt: TGCAGCGTTGAGGCCCGGGACTTTACCTACAATGAGCAGTTCTTC; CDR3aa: CSVEARDFTYNEQFF
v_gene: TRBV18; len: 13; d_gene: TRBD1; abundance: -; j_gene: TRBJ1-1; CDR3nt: TGTGCCAGCTCCCCAGACAGGGACACTGAAGCTTTCTTT; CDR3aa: CASSPDRDTEAFF
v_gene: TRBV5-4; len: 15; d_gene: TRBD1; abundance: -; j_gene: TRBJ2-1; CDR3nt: TGTGCCAGCAGCTTGGGACAGGGCTCCTACAATGAGCAGTTCTTC; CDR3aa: CASSLGQGSYNEQFF
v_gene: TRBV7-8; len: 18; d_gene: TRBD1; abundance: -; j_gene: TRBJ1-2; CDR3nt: TGTGCCAGCAGCTTAAGTGGGACAGGGTTTAGCCCCAACTATGGCTACACCTTC; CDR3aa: CASSLSGTGFSPNYGYTF
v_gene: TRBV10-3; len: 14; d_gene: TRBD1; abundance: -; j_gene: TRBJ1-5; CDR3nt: TGTGCCATCAGTGATCAGGGGGTCAATCAGCCCCAGCATTTT; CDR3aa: CAISDQGVNQPQHF
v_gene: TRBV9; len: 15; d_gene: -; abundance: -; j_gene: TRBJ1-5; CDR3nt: TGTGCCAGCAGCGTAGGGTCCGGGGATAATCAGCCCCAGCATTTT; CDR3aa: CASSVGSGDNQPQHF
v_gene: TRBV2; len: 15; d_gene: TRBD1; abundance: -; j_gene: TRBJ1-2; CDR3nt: TGTGCCAGCAGTGATACCGGGACAGAGATATATGGCTACACCTTC; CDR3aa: CASSDTGTEIYGYTF
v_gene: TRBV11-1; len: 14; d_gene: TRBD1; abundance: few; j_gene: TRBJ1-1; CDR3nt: TGTGCCAGCAGCTTAACAGGGGGGAACACTGAAGCTTTCTTT; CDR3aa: CASSLTGGNTEAFF
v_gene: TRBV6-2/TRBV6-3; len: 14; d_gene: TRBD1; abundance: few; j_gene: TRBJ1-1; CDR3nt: TGTGCCAGCAGTTTGACAGGGGACATACCTGAAGCTTTCTTT; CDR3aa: CASSLTGDIPEAFF
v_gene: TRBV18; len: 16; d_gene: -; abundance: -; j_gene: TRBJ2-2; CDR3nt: TGTGCCAGCTCACCCCTCCAGGGGGGAAACACCGGGGAGCTGTTTTTT; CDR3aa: CASSPLQGGNTGELFF
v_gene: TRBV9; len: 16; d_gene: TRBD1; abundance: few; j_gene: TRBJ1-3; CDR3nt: TGTGCCAGCAGCGTCGGACAGGCGAATACTGGAAACACCATATATTTT; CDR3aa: CASSVGQANTGNTIYF
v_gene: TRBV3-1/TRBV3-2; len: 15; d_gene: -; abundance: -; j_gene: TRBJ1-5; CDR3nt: TGTGCCAGCAGCCGAGGGATATATAGCAATCAGCCCCAGCATTTT; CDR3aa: CASSRGIYSNQPQHF
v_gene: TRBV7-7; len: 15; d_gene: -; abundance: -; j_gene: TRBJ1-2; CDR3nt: TGTGCTAGCAGCCAGGCCGGGCACCCGGGGAATGGCTACACCTTC; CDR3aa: CASSQAGHPGNGYTF
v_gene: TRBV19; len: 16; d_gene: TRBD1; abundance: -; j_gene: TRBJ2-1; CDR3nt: TGTGCCAGTAGTTCCAGGACAGGGGGCGCTTACAATGAGCAGTTCTTC; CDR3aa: CASSSRTGGAYNEQFF
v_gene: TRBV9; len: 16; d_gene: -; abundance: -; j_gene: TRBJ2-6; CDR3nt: TGTGCCAGCAGCCTCCGCGTTCGCTCTGGGGCCAACGTCCTGACTTTC; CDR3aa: CASSLRVRSGANVLTF
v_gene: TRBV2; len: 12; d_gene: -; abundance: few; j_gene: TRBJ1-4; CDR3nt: TGTGCCAGCATGAACTGGGGGGGAAAACTGTTTTTT; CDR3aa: CASMNWGGKLFF
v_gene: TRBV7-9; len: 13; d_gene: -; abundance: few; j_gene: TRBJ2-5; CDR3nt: TGTGCCAGCAGTTACAGGGCACAAGAGACCCAGTACTTC; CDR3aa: CASSYRAQETQYF
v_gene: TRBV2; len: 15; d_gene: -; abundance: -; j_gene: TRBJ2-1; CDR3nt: TGTGCCAGCTTCTCAGGGACTCGCTCCTACAATGAGCAGTTCTTC; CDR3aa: CASFSGTRSYNEQFF
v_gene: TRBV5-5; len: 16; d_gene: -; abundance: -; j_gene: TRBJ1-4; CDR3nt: TGTGCCAGCAGGGATTTTTCAGGGAGGAGTAATGAAAAACTGTTTTTT; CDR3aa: CASRDFSGRSNEKLFF
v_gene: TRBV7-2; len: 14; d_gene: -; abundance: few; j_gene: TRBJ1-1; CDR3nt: TGTGCCAGCAGCTCCGGGTTATTTGGCACTGAAGCTTTCTTT; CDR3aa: CASSSGLFGTEAFF
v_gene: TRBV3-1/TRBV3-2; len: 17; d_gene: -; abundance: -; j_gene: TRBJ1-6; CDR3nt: TGTGCCAGCAGCCAAGATCTTTGGACAGAGGCGGATTCACCCCTCCACTTT; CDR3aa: CASSQDLWTEADSPLHF
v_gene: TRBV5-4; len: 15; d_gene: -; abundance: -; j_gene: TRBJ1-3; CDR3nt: TGTGCCAGCAGGGGGGGGGTAGGATCTGGAAACACCATATATTTT; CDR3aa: CASRGGVGSGNTIYF
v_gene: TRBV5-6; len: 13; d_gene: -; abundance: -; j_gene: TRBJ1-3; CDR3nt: TGTGCCAGCAGCTGGGGACATCAAAACACCATATATTTT; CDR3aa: CASSWGHQNTIYF
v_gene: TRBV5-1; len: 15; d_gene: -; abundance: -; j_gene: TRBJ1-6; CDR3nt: TGCGCCAGCAGACCGCCGGGGGATCATAATTCACCCCTCCACTTT; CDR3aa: CASRPPGDHNSPLHF
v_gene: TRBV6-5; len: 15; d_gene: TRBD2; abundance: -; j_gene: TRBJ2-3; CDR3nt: TGTGCCAGCGGAGGAGCGGGAGGGGACACAGATACGCAGTATTTT; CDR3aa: CASGGAGGDTDTQYF
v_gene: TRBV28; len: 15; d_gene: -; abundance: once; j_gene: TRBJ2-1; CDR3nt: TGTGCCAGCAGTTTACGGCGGCACACTTACAATGAGCAGTTCTTC; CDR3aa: CASSLRRHTYNEQFF
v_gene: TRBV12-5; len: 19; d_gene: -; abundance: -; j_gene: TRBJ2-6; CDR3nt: TGTGCTAGTGGTTTGGGGTTTGTCGGTCCGAGCCTTGGGGCCAACGTCCTGACTTTC; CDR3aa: CASGLGFVGPSLGANVLTF
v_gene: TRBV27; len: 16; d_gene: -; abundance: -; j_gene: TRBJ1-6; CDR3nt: TGTGCCAGCAGTTATAAGGGGGTGTTGAGGGATTCACCCCTCCACTTT; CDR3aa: CASSYKGVLRDSPLHF
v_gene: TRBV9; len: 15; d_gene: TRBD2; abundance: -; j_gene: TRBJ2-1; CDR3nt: TGTGCCAGCAGCGTAGCTAGCGGGCCTTACAATGAGCAGTTCTTC; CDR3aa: CASSVASGPYNEQFF
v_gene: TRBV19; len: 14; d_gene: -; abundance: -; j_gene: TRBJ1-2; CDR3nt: TGTGCCAGTAGTATAAACAGGTTAAACTATGGCTACACCTTC; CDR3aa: CASSINRLNYGYTF
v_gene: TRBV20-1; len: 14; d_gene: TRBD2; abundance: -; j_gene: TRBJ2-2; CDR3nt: TGCAGTGCTAGTGGGGGGGTGAGCACCGGGGAGCTGTTTTTT; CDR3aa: CSASGGVSTGELFF
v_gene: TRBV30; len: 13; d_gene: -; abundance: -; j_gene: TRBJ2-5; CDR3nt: TGTGCCTGGGACTTAAAGCTCCAAGAGACCCAGTACTTC; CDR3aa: CAWDLKLQETQYF
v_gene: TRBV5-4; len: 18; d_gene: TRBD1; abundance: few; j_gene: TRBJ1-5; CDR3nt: TGTGCCAGCAGCTTTTTAGAGGGGGCTGGTTATAGCAATCAGCCCCAGCATTTT; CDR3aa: CASSFLEGAGYSNQPQHF
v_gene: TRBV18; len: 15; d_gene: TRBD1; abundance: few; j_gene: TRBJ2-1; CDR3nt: TGTGCCAGCTCCATCGGGACAGGCTCCTACAATGAGCAGTTCTTC; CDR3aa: CASSIGTGSYNEQFF
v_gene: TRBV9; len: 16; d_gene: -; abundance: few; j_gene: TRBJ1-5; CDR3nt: TGTGCCAGCAGCGAGTGGACAGCAGCTAGCAATCAGCCCCAGCATTTT; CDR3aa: CASSEWTAASNQPQHF
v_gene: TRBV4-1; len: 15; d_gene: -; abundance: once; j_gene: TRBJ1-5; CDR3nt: TGCGCCAGCAACTGGAGGGTCGGTAGCAATCAGCCCCAGCATTTT; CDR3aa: CASNWRVGSNQPQHF
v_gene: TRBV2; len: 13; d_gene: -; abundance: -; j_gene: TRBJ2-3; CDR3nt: TGTGCCAGCATCCCCAGGGAGGTAGATACGCAGTATTTT; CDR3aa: CASIPREVDTQYF
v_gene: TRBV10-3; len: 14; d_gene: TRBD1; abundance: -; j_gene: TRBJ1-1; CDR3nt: TGTGCCATCAGTGCGACAGGGCCGAACACTGAAGCTTTCTTT; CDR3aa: CAISATGPNTEAFF
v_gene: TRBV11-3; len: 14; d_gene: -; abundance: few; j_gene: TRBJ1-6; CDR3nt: TGTGCCAGCAGCTGGGGAGACTCTAATTCACCCCTCCACTTT; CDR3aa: CASSWGDSNSPLHF
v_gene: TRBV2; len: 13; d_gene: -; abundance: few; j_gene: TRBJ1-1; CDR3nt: TGTGCCAGCATGGACAGACCGAACACTGAAGCTTTCTTT; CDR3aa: CASMDRPNTEAFF
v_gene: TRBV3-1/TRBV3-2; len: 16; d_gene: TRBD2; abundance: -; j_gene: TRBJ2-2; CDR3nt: TGTGCCAGCAGCCTACAGCGGGGCGTGGGTACCGGGGAGCTGTTTTTT; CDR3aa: CASSLQRGVGTGELFF
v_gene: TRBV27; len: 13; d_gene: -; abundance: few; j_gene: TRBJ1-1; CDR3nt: TGTGCCACCTCGCGAACTTCGAACACTGAAGCTTTCTTT; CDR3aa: CATSRTSNTEAFF
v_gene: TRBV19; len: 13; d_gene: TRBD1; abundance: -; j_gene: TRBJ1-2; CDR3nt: TGTGCCAGTAGTCCCAACAGGGGTTATGGCTACACCTTC; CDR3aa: CASSPNRGYGYTF
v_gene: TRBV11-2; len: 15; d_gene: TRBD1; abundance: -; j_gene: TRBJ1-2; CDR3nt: TGTGCCAGCAGCCCCCGGACAGGGGGCTACTATGGCTACACCTTC; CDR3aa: CASSPRTGGYYGYTF
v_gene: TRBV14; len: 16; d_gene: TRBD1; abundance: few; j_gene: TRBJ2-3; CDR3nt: TGTGCCAGCAGCCAAGTGACAGGGGGCCCCCACGGGACGCAGTATTTT; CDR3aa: CASSQVTGGPHGTQYF